This TCR beta chain was identified during a study of post-analysis software for immune sequencing data. Study context: Courses of disease covered relapsing-remitting, secondary progressive and progressive-relapsing multiple sclerosis.

Included in the TCR beta cDNA libraries were unique molecular identifiers. TCRdb re-derived calls from the PCR reads in MiXCR, one entry per CDR3 protein. Of roughly 800,000 distinct CDR3 sequences detected, roughly 50% appear once; the ten largest clones hold around 4.5%. V lost 2 bases, J lost 4 bases, and 9 bases lay in between. The CDR3 contains 14 residues. Germline lookup yields CDR1 SGHDT and CDR2 YYEEEE. Regarding the study as a whole: Included in a set of roughly five TRBV segments more frequent in patients than controls were TRBV5-6, TRBV5-1 and TRBV20-1. Normalized Chao1 diversity was significantly lower in multiple sclerosis patients than in controls. F-measure co-clustering was strong for batch-matched samples.

Details on this clonotype: Its antigen is as yet unknown.

The receptor comes from a girl aged 5-17 years with multiple sclerosis. The sample taken for sequencing was blood. The chain joins TRBV5-6 to TRBJ1-4, with D unclear. The DNA for the CDR3 is TGTGCCAGCAGCTTCAGGCTTTTTAATGAAAAACTGTTTTTT. Translated: CASSFRLFNEKLFF.